This T cell receptor beta chain came from a study of CD4 and CD8 cells across lung adenocarcinoma regions. Donors had localized lung adenocarcinoma, a non-small cell lung cancer. Germline CDR1 and CDR2: SGHVS and FQNEAQ. The CDR3 length is 15 residues. TCRdb re-called the PCR reads with MiXCR, one entry per CDR3 protein. Counted here are about 9,600 distinct CDR3 sequences, 51% occurring once; the ten biggest clones make up about 19%. The receptor's source is a male donor with lung adenocarcinoma. The CD4 and CD8 labels of this study may be unreliable. Sequencing input: CD4+ T cells from the margin of a lung tumor. The chain carries TRBV7-8 and TRBJ2-5; 8 nucleotides align to TRBD2. The J call may be wrong; the DNA end is better matched by TRBJ2-7. As DNA, the CDR3 is TGTGCCAGCAGCCCGGCGGGAGGTTTGGTCTCCGAGCAGTACTTC. Protein: CASSPAGGLVSEQYF.